This T cell receptor (beta chain) was documented in a study of post-analysis software for immune sequencing data. At the level of the study: Relapsing-remitting, secondary progressive and progressive-relapsing multiple sclerosis courses were included.

Regarding the study as a whole: About five TRBV segments were more frequent in patients than controls; TRBV5-6, TRBV5-1 and TRBV20-1 belonged to this group. Controls showed significantly higher normalized Chao1 diversity than did multiple sclerosis patients. Strong co-clustering by F measure was evident for samples that had been prepared in the same batch.

This clonotype was detected only once. What it recognizes is unknown. The CDR3 has 19 amino acids. TCR beta cDNA libraries had unique molecular identifiers. Researchers reported about 500,000 cDNA molecules coming from around 1 to 9.1 million T cells. TCRdb processed the PCR reads anew with MiXCR; each CDR3 protein has one entry. The repertoire holds roughly 410,000 distinct CDR3 sequences, with 30% to 45% as singletons. The sequenced sample consisted of blood. The receptor's source is a girl between 5 and 17 years old with multiple sclerosis. The chain combines TRBV21-1 with TRBJ2-6. TRBV21-1 represents a pseudogene. DNA of the CDR3: TGTGCCAGCAGCAATGCCGATGGGTGCCTGGCCGCTGGGGCCAACGTCCTGACTTTC. It encodes CASSNADGCLAAGANVLTF.